These T cell receptor beta chains were read from a single sample in a study of T cell changes during pregnancy in multiple sclerosis. Libraries were prepared by immunoSEQ multiplex PCR; TCRdb keeps only in-frame clonotypes and omits some of them. The sample has tens of thousands of clones, roughly 88% seen once. Sequenced here: peripheral blood, sampled after pregnancy. The receptors were sampled from a female donor in good health, enrolled as a control in a pregnancy study. CDR3s include the opening cysteine and the closing phenylalanine or tryptophan. A D gene is named only where the DNA matches it firmly. Clone sizes are given selectively: once, few, many, or a class where the clone is expanded.

clone_size d_call j_call v_call cdr3_aa cdr3_nt
NA NA TRBJ1-4 TRBV6-1 CASSGGTTTNEKLFF TGTGCCAGCAGTGGAGGGACAACAACTAATGAAAAACTGTTTTTT
NA NA TRBJ2-2 TRBV30 CAWIVSNTGELFF TGTGCCTGGATCGTCAGTAACACCGGGGAGCTGTTTTTT
NA TRBD2 TRBJ2-5 TRBV5-4 CASTTSGGGGTQYF TGTGCCAGCACGACTAGCGGGGGGGGAGGGACCCAGTACTTC
NA NA TRBJ1-1 TRBV18 CASSSPLSEAFF TGTGCCAGCTCATCCCCTTTGTCTGAAGCTTTCTTT
NA NA TRBJ2-5 TRBV9 CARGVAPGSGETQYF TGTGCGCGAGGTGTGGCCCCAGGGTCTGGGGAGACCCAGTACTTC
NA TRBD2 TRBJ2-7 TRBV5-1 CASSLDTAGLGYEQYF TGCGCCAGCAGCTTAGATACAGCGGGATTGGGCTACGAGCAGTACTTC
NA TRBD2 TRBJ2-7 TRBV6-1 CASSEPGLAGGEQYF TGTGCCAGCAGTGAACCGGGACTAGCGGGAGGCGAGCAGTACTTC
NA TRBD2 TRBJ2-3 TRBV7-2 CASSLIRGGSTDTQYF TGTGCCAGCAGCTTAATTCGCGGGGGGAGCACAGATACGCAGTATTTT
NA NA TRBJ2-6 TRBV6-5 CASSPEGGGANVLTF TGTGCCAGCAGCCCTGAGGGTGGAGGGGCCAACGTCCTGACTTTC
NA NA TRBJ2-2 TRBV13 CASSLQGGAGELFF TGTGCCAGCAGCTTACAGGGGGGCGCCGGGGAGCTGTTTTTT
few TRBD2 TRBJ2-2 TRBV4-2 CASSQAGGGRELFF TGTGCCAGCAGCCAAGCCGGGGGAGGGCGGGAGCTGTTTTTT
NA NA TRBJ1-1 TRBV15 CATSRDIGDSEAFF TGTGCCACCAGCAGAGATATCGGGGATTCGGAAGCTTTCTTT
few NA TRBJ1-2 TRBV30 CAWSRSGGYTF TGTGCCTGGAGTCGCTCGGGGGGCTACACCTTC
NA TRBD2 TRBJ2-1 TRBV7-2 CASSLGLADNEQFF TGCGCCAGCAGCCTGGGACTAGCAGACAATGAGCAGTTCTTC
NA NA TRBJ1-5 TRBV19 CASSLRESNQPQHF TGTGCCAGTAGCCTTCGGGAGTCCAATCAGCCCCAGCATTTT
NA TRBD1 TRBJ2-2 TRBV10-3 CAISDTGANTGELFF TGTGCCATCAGTGATACAGGGGCGAACACCGGGGAGCTGTTTTTT
NA NA TRBJ1-6 TRBV5-5 CASSLLDRGSVGSPLHF TGTGCCAGCAGCTTGTTAGATAGGGGATCCGTCGGTTCACCCCTCCACTTT
NA NA TRBJ1-3 TRBV6-1 CASITQRSGNTIYF TGTGCCAGCATTACCCAGCGCTCTGGAAACACCATATATTTT
NA NA TRBJ2-1 TRBV5-1 CASSLEGLGGNEQFF TGCGCCAGCAGCTTGGAGGGGCTAGGTGGTAATGAGCAGTTCTTC
NA TRBD1 TRBJ1-2 TRBV30 CAWTVTGDGYTF TGTGCCTGGACGGTCACAGGGGATGGCTACACCTTC
NA TRBD2 TRBJ2-1 TRBV19 CASSPSGSYNEQFF TGTGCCAGTAGTCCTAGCGGGTCATACAATGAGCAGTTCTTC
NA TRBD1 TRBJ1-1 TRBV6-5 CASSYSGAGGTEAFF TGTGCCAGCAGTTACTCCGGGGCAGGGGGTACTGAAGCTTTCTTT
NA TRBD2 TRBJ2-7 TRBV18 CASSPLRENDEQYF TGTGCCAGCTCACCTCTGCGGGAGAACGACGAGCAGTACTTC
NA NA TRBJ1-6 TRBV5-4 CASSLGQPQSSYNSPLHF TGTGCCAGCAGCTTGGGACAGCCGCAAAGCTCCTATAATTCACCCCTCCACTTT
NA TRBD1 TRBJ1-1 TRBV19 CASIRTGGIKAFF TGTGCCAGTATCCGGACAGGGGGGATTAAGGCTTTCTTT
NA NA TRBJ1-1 TRBV10-1 CASSPLADIENTEAFF TGCGCCAGCAGCCCCCTGGCCGACATAGAGAACACTGAAGCTTTCTTT
NA NA TRBJ2-2 TRBV30 CAWGGGNANTGELFF TGTGCCTGGGGAGGAGGGAACGCGAACACCGGGGAGCTGTTTTTT
NA NA TRBJ2-5 TRBV13 CASSLVSAGPYQETQYF TGTGCCAGCAGCTTAGTATCCGCGGGCCCGTACCAAGAGACCCAGTACTTC
NA TRBD2 TRBJ2-2 TRBV4-3 CASSRTTSGVNTGELFF TGCGCCAGCAGCCGTACGACTAGCGGGGTAAACACCGGGGAGCTGTTTTTT
NA NA TRBJ2-7 TRBV7-9 CASSFQVGGPFPYEQYF TGTGCCAGCAGCTTTCAAGTCGGAGGGCCCTTCCCCTACGAGCAGTACTTC
once NA TRBJ1-1 TRBV2 CASSANRASNTEAFF TGTGCCAGCAGTGCCAACAGGGCTTCGAACACTGAAGCTTTCTTT
NA NA TRBJ2-7 TRBV6-6 CASRAGVEQYF TGTGCCAGCAGGGCAGGGGTCGAGCAGTACTTC
once NA TRBJ2-1 TRBV7-2 CASSARSAHEQFF TGTGCCAGCAGCGCCCGATCTGCGCATGAGCAGTTCTTC
NA NA TRBJ2-7 TRBV19 CASSMRTTGEQYF TGTGCCAGTAGTATGCGGACCACAGGGGAGCAGTACTTC
NA NA TRBJ2-1 TRBV7-9 CASTLSGGFNEQFF TGTGCCAGCACCCTTAGCGGCGGATTTAATGAGCAGTTCTTC
NA TRBD1 TRBJ2-1 TRBV20-1 CSARQGNEQFF TGCAGTGCTCGACAGGGGAATGAGCAGTTCTTC
NA TRBD2 TRBJ2-7 TRBV6-5 CASKGLAAYEQYF TGTGCCAGCAAGGGACTAGCGGCCTACGAGCAGTACTTC
NA NA TRBJ2-1 TRBV6-5 CASSYSGGGNEQFF TGTGCCAGCAGTTACTCGGGGGGAGGCAATGAGCAGTTCTTC
NA TRBD2 TRBJ2-7 TRBV30 CAWSYGASGRYEQYF TGTGCCTGGAGTTACGGGGCTAGCGGGAGATACGAGCAGTACTTC
NA NA TRBJ2-2 TRBV5-1 CASSLGLREGELFF TGCGCCAGCAGCTTGGGACTGAGAGAGGGGGAGCTGTTTTTT
NA NA TRBJ2-6 TRBV29-1 CSVVPLTRQAGANVLTF TGCAGCGTTGTCCCCCTTACCCGACAGGCTGGGGCCAACGTCCTGACTTTC
NA TRBD1 TRBJ2-2 TRBV7-2 CASSSRTGITGELFF TGTGCCAGCAGCTCAAGGACAGGGATCACCGGGGAGCTGTTTTTT
NA TRBD2 TRBJ2-7 TRBV9 CASSPRLAGGAGDEQYF TGTGCCAGCAGCCCCAGACTAGCGGGAGGGGCGGGCGACGAGCAGTACTTC
NA NA TRBJ2-3 TRBV2 CASSGQVSSTDTQYF TGTGCCAGCAGTGGACAGGTTTCTAGCACAGATACGCAGTATTTT
NA TRBD1 TRBJ2-3 TRBV27 CASSFVRGSLTDTQYF TGTGCCAGCAGTTTTGTCAGGGGGTCCCTCACAGATACGCAGTATTTT
once TRBD1 TRBJ1-1 TRBV10-3 CAISTGANTEAFF TGTGCCATTTCGACAGGGGCGAACACTGAAGCTTTCTTT
NA TRBD1 TRBJ2-7 TRBV15 CATSRDQQGLREQYF TGTGCCACCAGCAGAGATCAACAGGGGTTGCGAGAGCAGTACTTC
NA TRBD2 TRBJ2-1 TRBV6-6 CASRGTSGRNEQFF TGTGCCAGCAGGGGGACTAGCGGGAGGAATGAGCAGTTCTTC
NA NA TRBJ1-1 TRBV30 CAWSLTLNTEAFF TGTGCCTGGAGTCTGACACTGAACACTGAAGCTTTCTTT
NA TRBD1 TRBJ1-4 TRBV7-9 CASSRQQGEKLFF TGTGCCAGCAGCCGGCAACAGGGGGAAAAACTGTTTTTT
NA NA TRBJ2-7 TRBV5-6 CASSLSSYEQYF TGTGCCAGCAGCCTGAGCTCCTACGAGCAGTACTTC
once TRBD2 TRBJ2-1 TRBV15 CATSISGGLNEQFF TGTGCCACCAGTATTAGCGGGGGCCTCAATGAGCAGTTCTTC
NA NA TRBJ1-4 TRBV11-2 CASSTLWRGGSEKLFF TGTGCCAGCAGCACCCTTTGGAGGGGGGGGAGCGAAAAACTGTTTTTT
once TRBD2 TRBJ2-5 TRBV6-1 CASSEALLGGGRAGETQYF TGTGCCAGCAGTGAAGCGCTTCTAGGGGGCGGGAGGGCCGGGGAGACCCAGTACTTC
NA NA TRBJ1-4 TRBV27 CASRVGRQKTNEKLFF TGTGCCAGCAGGGTCGGCAGACAGAAGACTAATGAAAAACTGTTTTTT
NA TRBD2 TRBJ2-1 TRBV11-2 CASSNVGRGRNEQFF TGTGCCAGCAGCAACGTCGGGCGGGGGAGGAATGAGCAGTTCTTC
NA TRBD2 TRBJ2-1 TRBV6-5 CASSSYSGGHNEQFF TGTGCCAGCAGCAGTTATAGCGGGGGACACAATGAGCAGTTCTTC
NA NA TRBJ1-6 TRBV2 CASAAGSKNSPLHF TGTGCCAGTGCGGCGGGCAGTAAAAATTCACCCCTCCACTTT